This is a list of T cell receptor beta chains from one sample in a study of T cells after yellow fever vaccination. Each CDR3 protein gets one entry after TCRdb re-called the 5' RACE reads with MiXCR. Of some 300,000 distinct CDR3 sequences listed, under 9% were seen once; the top ten hold approximately 3.3%. The sample consisted of CD4+ T cells sorted from PBMCs, taken 5 days after the yellow fever booster vaccination. These TCRs come from a man younger than 35 who received the YFV17D yellow fever vaccine. The CDR3 runs from the conserved cysteine through the conserved F or W. D genes are given only for firm matches. Size is omitted from some rows. Given values are once, few, many or a class for expanded clones.

J gene,D gene,clone size,V gene,CDR3 DNA,CDR3 protein
TRBJ1-5,TRBD1,NA,TRBV2,TGTGCCTGCCGGGACAGGGGTTATCAGCCCCAGCATTTT,CACRDRGYQPQHF
TRBJ2-2,NA,NA,TRBV10-3,TGTGCCATCAGTGAGTACCCGCCGAACACCGGGGAGCTGTTTTTT,CAISEYPPNTGELFF
TRBJ2-7,TRBD1,NA,TRBV6-5,TGTGCCAGCAGACGGACAGGGGACGCCTACGAGCAGTACTTC,CASRRTGDAYEQYF
TRBJ2-7,TRBD2,few,TRBV18,TGTGCCAGCACACTGCTACCGACTAGCGAAGGGGTCGAGCAGTACTTC,CASTLLPTSEGVEQYF
TRBJ2-3,NA,NA,TRBV7-2,TGTGCCAGCAGCTTACGCAGGGTACCCGGCGCAGATACGCAGTATTTT,CASSLRRVPGADTQYF
TRBJ1-1,NA,few,TRBV7-6,TGTGCCAGCAGCCCAAGAGTCAGAAAGTTGAACACTGAAGCTTTCTTT,CASSPRVRKLNTEAFF
TRBJ2-4,TRBD2,NA,TRBV7-2,TGTGCCAGCAGCTTAGGCGGGGGGGCGGCCAAAAACATTCAGTACTTC,CASSLGGGAAKNIQYF
TRBJ2-2,NA,many,TRBV2,TGTGCCAGCAGTCTTCACAGAACCGGGGAGCTGTTTTTT,CASSLHRTGELFF
TRBJ2-5,NA,few,TRBV5-1,TGCGCCAGCAGCTTGAGATTCGGTCCGACGGGGGAGACCCAGTACTTC,CASSLRFGPTGETQYF
TRBJ2-7,TRBD1,few,TRBV10-3,TGTGCCATCGCACAGGGGGCGAGGGAGCAGTACTTC,CAIAQGAREQYF
TRBJ2-5,TRBD2,few,TRBV5-1,TGCGCCAGCTCCAGAGGGGCGGGGGAAGAGACCCAGTACTTC,CASSRGAGEETQYF
TRBJ1-1,NA,NA,TRBV7-3,TGTGCCAGCAGCCCAAATTCGGGGAGCACTGAAGCTTTCTTT,CASSPNSGSTEAFF
TRBJ2-3,NA,NA,TRBV5-6,TGTGCCAGCAGCCTAATACTAGCAAGGACAGATACGCAGTATTTT,CASSLILARTDTQYF
TRBJ2-3,TRBD2,few,TRBV12-5,TGTGCTAGTGGTTTGGAGAGGACTAGCGGGTTAACAGATACGCAGTATTTT,CASGLERTSGLTDTQYF
TRBJ2-5,TRBD1,NA,TRBV12-3/TRBV12-4,TGTGCCAGCAGTTTAGTACAGGGGTGGGCCCAGTACTTC,CASSLVQGWAQYF
TRBJ2-3,NA,NA,TRBV9,TGTGCCAGCAGCGTACCGAGCCGAGATACGCAGTATTTT,CASSVPSRDTQYF
TRBJ2-3,NA,NA,TRBV28,TGTGCCAGCACCCATTCCGGGACCTTTACGCAGTATTTT,CASTHSGTFTQYF
TRBJ2-5,NA,few,TRBV7-3,TGTGCCAGCAGCTCCTCCAGACCGGGCCAAGAGACCCAGTACTTC,CASSSSRPGQETQYF
TRBJ2-5,NA,few,TRBV18,TGTGCCAGCTCACCGGGACAGACCCAGTACTTC,CASSPGQTQYF
TRBJ1-1,NA,few,TRBV12-3/TRBV12-4,TGTGCCAGCAGTCTCGGGTCCCTCGGAGCTTTCTTT,CASSLGSLGAFF
TRBJ2-4,NA,few,TRBV28,TGTGCCAGCAGTTTAAGTATGGACATTCAGTACTTC,CASSLSMDIQYF
TRBJ1-1,NA,many,TRBV27,TGTGCCAGCAGTTTTGGGCGGTGGTCTGAAGCTTTCTTT,CASSFGRWSEAFF
TRBJ2-2,TRBD2,NA,TRBV6-1,TGTGCCCGTTACGGGGGGTTAGGGACCGGGGAGCTGTTTTTT,CARYGGLGTGELFF
TRBJ1-1,NA,few,TRBV6-1,TGTGCCAGCAGTGAAGTTCGGACGGGGTTGCCTGAAGCTTTCTTT,CASSEVRTGLPEAFF
TRBJ2-3,TRBD2,NA,TRBV11-2,TGTGCCAGCAGCTTAGTGGTTAGCGGGGGGGGCCCACCACGGGCGGATACGCAGTATTTT,CASSLVVSGGGPPRADTQYF
TRBJ1-5,NA,NA,TRBV7-2,TGTGCCAGCAGCATGGGGGGGGGCTTTCAGCCCCAGCATTTT,CASSMGGGFQPQHF
TRBJ2-1,NA,NA,TRBV20-1,TGCAGTGCTAGCGGGGTTGAGCAGTTCTTC,CSASGVEQFF